These T cell receptor beta chains were read from a single sample in a study of blood T cell repertoires in COVID-19. Libraries were prepared by immunoSEQ multiplex PCR; TCRdb keeps only in-frame clonotypes and omits some of them. The data show about 210,000 clones, 80% to 90% seen once. The sequenced material came from peripheral blood. The receptors come from a man in his fifties or sixties who had recovered from COVID-19. The CDR3 runs from the conserved cysteine through the conserved F or W. Each record gives: CDR3 protein, CDR3 DNA, J gene, clone size, V gene, D gene. D genes are given only for firm matches. Rows give clone size only sometimes, using once, few, many, or a class for an expanded clone.

CDR3aa: CASSIEEGSYEQYF; CDR3nt: TGTGCCAGTAGTATAGAGGAGGGCTCCTACGAGCAGTACTTC; j_gene: TRBJ2-7; abundance: -; v_gene: TRBV19; d_gene: -
CDR3aa: CASSQVWIAGAVEQYF; CDR3nt: TGTGCCAGCAGCCAAGTATGGATAGCGGGAGCGGTCGAGCAGTACTTC; j_gene: TRBJ2-7; abundance: -; v_gene: TRBV3-1/TRBV3-2; d_gene: TRBD2
CDR3aa: CASSHGIRDSQLTSYGYTF; CDR3nt: TGTGCCAGCAGCCATGGAATCCGGGACAGCCAGCTGACCTCCTATGGCTACACCTTC; j_gene: TRBJ1-2; abundance: many; v_gene: TRBV4-2; d_gene: TRBD1
CDR3aa: CASSDQINTEAFF; CDR3nt: TGTGCCAGCAGTGATCAGATTAACACTGAAGCTTTCTTT; j_gene: TRBJ1-1; abundance: -; v_gene: TRBV6-1; d_gene: -
CDR3aa: CATGTKYTGELFF; CDR3nt: TGTGCCACTGGGACTAAATACACCGGGGAGCTGTTTTTT; j_gene: TRBJ2-2; abundance: -; v_gene: TRBV24-1; d_gene: TRBD2
CDR3aa: CASSERGSDIPDTQYF; CDR3nt: TGTGCCAGCAGTGAAAGGGGGTCCGACATCCCAGATACGCAGTATTTT; j_gene: TRBJ2-3; abundance: -; v_gene: TRBV6-1; d_gene: -
CDR3aa: CASSGPGANVLTF; CDR3nt: TGTGCGTCTTCCGGTCCCGGGGCCAACGTCCTGACTTTC; j_gene: TRBJ2-6; abundance: -; v_gene: TRBV12-3/TRBV12-4; d_gene: -
CDR3aa: CASGEGQFTDTQYF; CDR3nt: TGCGCCAGCGGAGAGGGACAGTTCACAGATACGCAGTATTTT; j_gene: TRBJ2-3; abundance: -; v_gene: TRBV10-1; d_gene: TRBD1
CDR3aa: CASWPRVGGKLFF; CDR3nt: TGTGCCAGCTGGCCTCGGGTGGGAGGGAAGCTGTTTTTT; j_gene: TRBJ2-2; abundance: -; v_gene: TRBV2; d_gene: TRBD2
CDR3aa: CASSRTSVSSTDTQYF; CDR3nt: TGTGCCAGCAGCAGGACTAGCGTCTCTAGCACAGATACGCAGTATTTT; j_gene: TRBJ2-3; abundance: -; v_gene: TRBV3-1/TRBV3-2; d_gene: TRBD2
CDR3aa: CASSQGQGARNTEAFF; CDR3nt: TGTGCCAGCAGCCAGGGGCAGGGGGCACGGAACACTGAAGCTTTCTTT; j_gene: TRBJ1-1; abundance: -; v_gene: TRBV3-1/TRBV3-2; d_gene: TRBD1
CDR3aa: CASSPGQQQETQYF; CDR3nt: TGTGCCAGTAGTCCCGGACAGCAACAAGAGACCCAGTACTTC; j_gene: TRBJ2-5; abundance: -; v_gene: TRBV19; d_gene: -
CDR3aa: CASSYASRGGLGDTQYF; CDR3nt: TGCGCCAGCAGTTACGCCTCCCGGGGGGGCCTGGGAGATACGCAGTATTTT; j_gene: TRBJ2-3; abundance: -; v_gene: TRBV5-1; d_gene: TRBD2
CDR3aa: CASSLFWGADTQYF; CDR3nt: TGTGCCAGCAGCTTGTTTTGGGGGGCAGATACGCAGTATTTT; j_gene: TRBJ2-3; abundance: -; v_gene: TRBV5-6; d_gene: -
CDR3aa: CASSLIGDSYSNQPQHF; CDR3nt: TGTGCCAGCAGCCTCATAGGTGACAGCTATAGCAATCAGCCCCAGCATTTT; j_gene: TRBJ1-5; abundance: once; v_gene: TRBV7-8; d_gene: -
CDR3aa: CASSFSGQYNSPLHF; CDR3nt: TGTGCCAGCAGCTTCTCGGGACAGTATAATTCACCCCTCCACTTT; j_gene: TRBJ1-6; abundance: -; v_gene: TRBV9; d_gene: TRBD1
CDR3aa: CASSVRGDSPLHF; CDR3nt: TGTGCCAGCAGCGTTCGGGGGGATTCACCCCTCCACTTT; j_gene: TRBJ1-6; abundance: -; v_gene: TRBV9; d_gene: -
CDR3aa: CASSPPGTGFNEQFF; CDR3nt: TGTGCCAGCTCACCACCCGGGACAGGATTCAATGAGCAGTTCTTC; j_gene: TRBJ2-1; abundance: -; v_gene: TRBV18; d_gene: TRBD1